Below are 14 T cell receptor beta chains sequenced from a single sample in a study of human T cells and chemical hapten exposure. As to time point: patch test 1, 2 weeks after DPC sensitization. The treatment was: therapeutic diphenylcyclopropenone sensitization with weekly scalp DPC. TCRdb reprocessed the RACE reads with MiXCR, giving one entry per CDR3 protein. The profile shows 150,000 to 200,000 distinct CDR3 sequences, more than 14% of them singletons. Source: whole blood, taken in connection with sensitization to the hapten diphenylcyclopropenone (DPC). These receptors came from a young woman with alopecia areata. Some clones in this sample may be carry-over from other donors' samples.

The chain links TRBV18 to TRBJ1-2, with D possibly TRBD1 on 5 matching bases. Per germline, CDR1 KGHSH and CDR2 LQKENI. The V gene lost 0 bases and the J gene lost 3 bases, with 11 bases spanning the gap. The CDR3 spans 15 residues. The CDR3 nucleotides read TGTGCCAGCTCACCACCGTTAAGGACATACTATGGCTACACCTTC. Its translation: CASSPPLRTYYGYTF.

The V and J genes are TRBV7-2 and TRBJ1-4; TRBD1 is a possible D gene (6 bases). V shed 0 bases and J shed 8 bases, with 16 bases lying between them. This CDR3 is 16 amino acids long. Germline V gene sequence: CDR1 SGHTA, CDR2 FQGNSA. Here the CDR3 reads CASSLAGSGAWEKLFF. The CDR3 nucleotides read TGTGCCAGCAGCTTAGCGGGATCAGGGGCTTGGGAAAAACTGTTTTTT.

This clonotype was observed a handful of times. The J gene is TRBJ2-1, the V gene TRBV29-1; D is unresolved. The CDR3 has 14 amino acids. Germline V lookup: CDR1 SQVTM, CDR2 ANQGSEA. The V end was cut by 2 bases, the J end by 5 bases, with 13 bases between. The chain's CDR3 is CSVERPVKHNEQFF. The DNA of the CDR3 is TGCAGCGTTGAAAGACCCGTCAAGCACAATGAGCAGTTCTTC.

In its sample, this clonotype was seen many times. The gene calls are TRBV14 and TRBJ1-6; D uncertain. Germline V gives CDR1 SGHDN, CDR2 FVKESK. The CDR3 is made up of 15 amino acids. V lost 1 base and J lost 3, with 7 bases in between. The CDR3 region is CASSQGDFYNSPLHF. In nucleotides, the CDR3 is TGTGCCAGCAGCCAAGGGGATTTCTATAATTCACCCCTCCACTTT.

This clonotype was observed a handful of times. Here the CDR3 DNA reads TGCAGCGTACTTACAGGGGATTCTAATGAAAAACTGTTTTTT. Translation: CSVLTGDSNEKLFF. V is TRBV29-1 and J is TRBJ1-4; 7 positions agree with TRBD1. J lost 3 bases, V lost 6 bases, and 7 bases had no gene match. The CDR3 covers 14 residues. The germline V gene has CDR1 SQVTM and CDR2 ANQGSEA.

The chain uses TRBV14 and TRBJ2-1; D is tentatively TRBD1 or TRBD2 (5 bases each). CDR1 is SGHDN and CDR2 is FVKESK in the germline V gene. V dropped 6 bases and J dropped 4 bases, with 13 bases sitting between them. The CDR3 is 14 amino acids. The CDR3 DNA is TGTGCCAGCAGAGGGGCTAGCTCTTACAATGAGCAGTTCTTC. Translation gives CASRGASSYNEQFF.

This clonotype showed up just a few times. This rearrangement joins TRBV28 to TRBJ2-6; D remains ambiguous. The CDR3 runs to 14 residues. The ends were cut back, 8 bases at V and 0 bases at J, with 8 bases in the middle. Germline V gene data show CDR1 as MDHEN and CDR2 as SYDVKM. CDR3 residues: CASGLGSGANVLTF. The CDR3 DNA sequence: TGTGCCAGCGGCTTGGGCTCTGGGGCCAACGTCCTGACTTTC.

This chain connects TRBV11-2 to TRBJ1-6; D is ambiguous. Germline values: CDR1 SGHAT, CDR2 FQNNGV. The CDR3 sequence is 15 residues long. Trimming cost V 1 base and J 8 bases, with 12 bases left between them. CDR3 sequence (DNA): TGTGCCAGCAGCTTAGGGTCTTCTTTTCATTCACCCCTCCACTTT. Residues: CASSLGSSFHSPLHF.

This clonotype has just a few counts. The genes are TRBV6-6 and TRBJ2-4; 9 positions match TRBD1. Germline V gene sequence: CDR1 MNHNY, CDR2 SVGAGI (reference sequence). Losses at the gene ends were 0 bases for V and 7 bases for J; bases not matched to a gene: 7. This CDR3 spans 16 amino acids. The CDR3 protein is CASSYSLGQGSNIQYF. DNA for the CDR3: TGTGCCAGCAGTTACTCTCTTGGACAGGGGAGCAACATTCAGTACTTC.

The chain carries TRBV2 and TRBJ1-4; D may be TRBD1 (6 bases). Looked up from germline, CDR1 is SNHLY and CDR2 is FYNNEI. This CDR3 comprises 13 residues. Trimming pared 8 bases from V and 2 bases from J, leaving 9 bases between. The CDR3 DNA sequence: TGTGCCAGCTCTGACAGGACTAATGAAAAACTGTTTTTT. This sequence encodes CASSDRTNEKLFF.

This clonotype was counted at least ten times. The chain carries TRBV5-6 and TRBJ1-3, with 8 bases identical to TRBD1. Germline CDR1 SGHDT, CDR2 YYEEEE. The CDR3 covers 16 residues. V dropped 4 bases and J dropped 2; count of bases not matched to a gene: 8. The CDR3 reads CASSPTGQGPGNTIYF. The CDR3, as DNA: TGTGCCAGCAGCCCCACTGGACAGGGCCCTGGAAACACCATATATTTT.

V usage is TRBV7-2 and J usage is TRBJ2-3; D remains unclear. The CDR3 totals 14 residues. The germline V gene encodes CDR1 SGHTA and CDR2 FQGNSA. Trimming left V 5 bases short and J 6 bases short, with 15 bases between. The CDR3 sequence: CASSAVTRADTQYF. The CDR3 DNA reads TGTGCCAGCAGCGCGGTAACACGAGCGGATACGCAGTATTTT.

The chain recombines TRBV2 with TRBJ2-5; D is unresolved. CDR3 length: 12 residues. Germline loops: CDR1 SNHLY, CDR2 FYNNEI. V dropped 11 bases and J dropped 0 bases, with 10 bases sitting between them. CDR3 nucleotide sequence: TGTGCCGGACCCTATAACCAAGAGACCCAGTACTTC. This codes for CAGPYNQETQYF.

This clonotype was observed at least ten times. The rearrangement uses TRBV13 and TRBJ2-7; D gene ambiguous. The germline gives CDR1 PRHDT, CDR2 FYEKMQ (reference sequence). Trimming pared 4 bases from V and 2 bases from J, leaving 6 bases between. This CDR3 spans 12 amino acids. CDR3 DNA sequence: TGTGCCAGCAGCTCCGCACCCTACGAGCAGTACTTC. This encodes CASSSAPYEQYF. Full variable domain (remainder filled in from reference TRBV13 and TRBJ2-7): AAGVIQSPRHLIKEKRETATLKCYPIPRHDTVYWYQQGPGQDPQFLISFYEKMQSDKGSIPDRFSAQQFSDYHSELNMSSLELGDSALYFCASSSAPYEQYFGPGTRLTVT.